The next 13 T cell receptor beta chains were all read from a single sample in a study of cytomegalovirus exposure and HLA in healthy donors. This PCR relied on a set of 60 Vbeta primers and 13 Jbeta primers. TCRdb keeps only in-frame clones here, not all; method: immunoSEQ multiplex PCR. This table has about 130,000 clones, just under 75% appearing once. The sequencing input was PBMCs. These TCRs come from a man in his fifties or sixties in good health and CMV-seropositive.

The chain joins TRBV18 to TRBJ2-1; 15 bases match TRBD2. Germline V gene lookup returns CDR1 KGHSH and CDR2 LQKENI. V lost 3 bases to trimming and J lost 16 bases; unmatched junction nucleotides: 10. The CDR3 covers 15 residues. CDR3 bases: TGTGCCAGCTCACCCCCGGGACTAGCGGGGGGTAAACAATTCTTC. This gives the protein CASSPPGLAGGKQFF.

The gene calls are TRBV5-1 and TRBJ2-3; 15 bases agree with TRBD2. Losses at the gene ends were 4 bases for V and 4 bases for J; bases not matched to a gene: 7. This CDR3 region has 17 residues. Germline assignment: CDR1 SGHRS and CDR2 YFSETQ. CDR3 sequence: CASSMHRTSGGADTQYF. The DNA of the CDR3 is TGCGCCAGCAGCATGCACCGGACTAGCGGGGGGGCAGATACGCAGTATTTT.

The chain has TRBV28 and TRBJ1-2; no reliable D call. V lost 4 bases and J 4 bases, leaving 13 bases between the germline ends. The germline gives CDR1 MDHEN, CDR2 SYDVKM. This CDR3 is 14 amino acids long. CDR3 residues: CASSSPGRFYGYTF. The DNA of the CDR3 is TGTGCCAGCAGTTCCCCAGGTCGCTTCTATGGCTACACCTTC.

The CDR3 is CAISESNSFERNEQFF. The CDR3 nucleotides are TGTGCCATCAGTGAGTCGAATAGTTTTGAGCGAAATGAGCAGTTCTTC. The rearrangement uses TRBV10-3 and TRBJ2-1, with no clear D. The CDR3 consists of 16 residues. Trimming stripped 0 bases from V and 7 bases from J, with 16 bases between. Germline loops: CDR1 ENHRY, CDR2 SYGVKD.

The rearrangement links TRBV6-1 to TRBJ2-7; 7 nucleotides line up with TRBD2. The trim removed 10 bases at V and 0 bases at J, leaving 9 bases unmatched. This CDR3 region has 14 residues. CDR1 and CDR2 from the germline V gene are MNHNS and SASEGT. Written as DNA, the CDR3 is TGTGCCACCCGAGTAGCGGGCCTCTCCTACGAGCAGTACTTC. Translation gives CATRVAGLSYEQYF.

The chain has TRBV28 and TRBJ1-6; possible D gene TRBD1, 6 bases. Trimming left V 2 bases short and J 18 bases short, with 17 bases between. CDR3 size: 13 residues. Germline assignment: CDR1 MDHEN and CDR2 SYDVKM. This chain's CDR3 is CASSLAGGRIRHF. CDR3 nucleotides: TGTGCCAGCAGTTTAGCTGGGGGCCGGATCCGCCACTTT.

The V call is TRBV5-1, the J call TRBJ1-1; tentatively, D is TRBD1 (5 bases). V lost 4 bases and J lost 5, with 18 bases in between. CDR1 and CDR2 (germline): SGHRS, YFSETQ. The CDR3 has 15 residues. As DNA, the CDR3 is TGCGCCAGCAGCCCCGACGGGAGGGGTGATACTGAAGCTTTCTTT. Translated, it gives CASSPDGRGDTEAFF.

The V call is TRBV10-1, the J call TRBJ2-3; D perhaps matches TRBD2 (5 bases). This CDR3 contains 16 residues. The V gene's germline CDR1 is WNHNN and CDR2 SYGVQD (reference sequence). Trimming took 5 bases from V and 0 from J, leaving 15 bases between them. CDR3 in DNA: TGCGCCAGCAGTAGCGGAGGCCTATATAGCACAGATACGCAGTATTTT. It codes for CASSSGGLYSTDTQYF.

The chain is built from TRBV5-1 and TRBJ2-5; D is perhaps TRBD1 (6 bases). The J call may be in error: the DNA end matches TRBJ2-7 better. The CDR3 has 14 amino acids. Germline CDR1 SGHRS, CDR2 YFSETQ. In nucleotides, the CDR3 is TGCGCCAGCAGAGCGAGGGACATATACTACGAGCAGTACTTC. Translated: CASRARDIYYEQYF.

This clone occurred a few times. The J gene is TRBJ2-3, the V gene TRBV9, with 7 bases that match TRBD2. Germline CDR1 SGDLS, CDR2 YYNGEE. This CDR3 comprises 15 residues. After removal of 4 bases from V and 2 bases from J, the junction contained 7 bases not matched to a gene. The CDR3 reads CASSYLGLLTDTQYF. CDR3 bases: TGTGCCAGCAGCTACTTGGGACTACTCACAGATACGCAGTATTTT.

The CDR3 DNA reads TGTGCCAGCAGTTTATATAACAGGGAGACTGAAGCTTTCTTT. Its protein product is CASSLYNRETEAFF. The V and J genes are TRBV27 and TRBJ1-1; TRBD1 might be the D (6 bases). The V end was cut by 1 base, the J end by 5 bases, with 11 bases between. Germline assignment: CDR1 MNHEY and CDR2 SMNVEV (reference sequence). There are 14 residues in the CDR3.

The CDR3 sequence is CASSQVRQATEAFF. CDR3 bases: TGTGCCAGCAGCCAAGTCAGACAGGCCACTGAAGCTTTCTTT. V is TRBV28 and J is TRBJ1-1; a weak D match, TRBD1 (6 bases). This CDR3 has 14 amino acids. The germline V and J ends were trimmed by 6 bases and 4 bases, with 15 bases remaining between them. In germline, CDR1 is MDHEN, CDR2 SYDVKM.

This rearrangement joins TRBV6-5 to TRBJ2-1; 9 bases are shared with TRBD1. The CDR3 runs to 15 residues. The germline V gene encodes CDR1 MNHEY and CDR2 SVGAGI. V lost 0 bases to trimming and J lost 6 bases; unmatched junction nucleotides: 3. The CDR3 DNA sequence: TGTGCCAGCAGTTACTCCGGGACAGGGTTCAATGAGCAGTTCTTC. It is translated as CASSYSGTGFNEQFF.